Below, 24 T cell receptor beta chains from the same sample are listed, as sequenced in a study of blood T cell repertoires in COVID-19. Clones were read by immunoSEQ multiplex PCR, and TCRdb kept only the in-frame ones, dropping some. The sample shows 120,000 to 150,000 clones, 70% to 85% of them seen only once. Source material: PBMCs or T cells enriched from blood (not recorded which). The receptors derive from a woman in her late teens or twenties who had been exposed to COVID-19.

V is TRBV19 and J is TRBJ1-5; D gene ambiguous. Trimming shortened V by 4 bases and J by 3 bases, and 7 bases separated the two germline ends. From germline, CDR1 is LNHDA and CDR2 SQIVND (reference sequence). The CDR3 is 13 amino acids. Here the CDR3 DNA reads TGTGCCAGTAGTAAGACACTCAATCAGCCCCAGCATTTT. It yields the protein CASSKTLNQPQHF.

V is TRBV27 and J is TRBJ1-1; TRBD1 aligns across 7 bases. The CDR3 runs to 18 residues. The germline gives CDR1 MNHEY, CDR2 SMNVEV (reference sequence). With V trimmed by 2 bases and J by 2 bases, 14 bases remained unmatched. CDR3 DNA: TGTGCCAGCAGTTTAGGGTGGAGGGGGCGAAGGGGTAACACTGAAGCTTTCTTT. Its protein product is CASSLGWRGRRGNTEAFF.

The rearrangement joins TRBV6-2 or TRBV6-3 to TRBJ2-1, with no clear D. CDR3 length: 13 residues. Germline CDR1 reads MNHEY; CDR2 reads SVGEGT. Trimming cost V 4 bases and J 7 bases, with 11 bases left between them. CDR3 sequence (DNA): TGTGCCAGCAGTTCTTGGTACATGAATGAGCAGTTCTTC. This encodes CASSSWYMNEQFF.

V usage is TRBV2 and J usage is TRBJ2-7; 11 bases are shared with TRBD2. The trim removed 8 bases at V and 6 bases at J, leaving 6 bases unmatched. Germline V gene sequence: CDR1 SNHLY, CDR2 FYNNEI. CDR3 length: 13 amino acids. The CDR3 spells CASGLAGGPEQYF. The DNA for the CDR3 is TGTGCCAGCGGGCTAGCGGGAGGCCCCGAGCAGTACTTC. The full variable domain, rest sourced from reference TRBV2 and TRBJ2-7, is EPEVTQTPSHQVTQMGQEVILRCVPISNHLYFYWYRQILGQKVEFLVSFYNNEISEKSEIFDDQFSVERPDGSNFTLKIRSTKLEDSAMYFCASGLAGGPEQYFGPGTRLTVT.

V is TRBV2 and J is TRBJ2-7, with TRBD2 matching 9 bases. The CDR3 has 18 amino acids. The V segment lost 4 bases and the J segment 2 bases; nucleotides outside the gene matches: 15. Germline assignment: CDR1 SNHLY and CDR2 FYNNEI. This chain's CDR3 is CASSGDSGSFSPTYEQYF. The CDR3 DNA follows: TGTGCCAGCAGTGGAGATAGCGGGAGTTTCTCGCCGACCTACGAGCAGTACTTC.

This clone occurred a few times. Here the CDR3 DNA reads TGTGCCAGTAGTCTAACTGCGGCGGCTTCTGGGGCCAACGTCCTGACTTTC. The encoded protein is CASSLTAAASGANVLTF. V is TRBV19 and J is TRBJ2-6; D is unclear. Germline lookup yields CDR1 LNHDA and CDR2 SQIVND (reference sequence). The CDR3 contains 17 residues. V lost 5 bases to trimming and J lost 1 base, with 15 bases between them.

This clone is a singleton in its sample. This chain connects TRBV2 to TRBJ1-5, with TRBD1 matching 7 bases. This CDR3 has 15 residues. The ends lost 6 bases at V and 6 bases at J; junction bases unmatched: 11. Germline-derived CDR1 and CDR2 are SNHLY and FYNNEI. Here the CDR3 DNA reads TGTGCCAGCAGGGCCAAAGGGGGACAGTCTCAGCCCCAGCATTTT. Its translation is CASRAKGGQSQPQHF.

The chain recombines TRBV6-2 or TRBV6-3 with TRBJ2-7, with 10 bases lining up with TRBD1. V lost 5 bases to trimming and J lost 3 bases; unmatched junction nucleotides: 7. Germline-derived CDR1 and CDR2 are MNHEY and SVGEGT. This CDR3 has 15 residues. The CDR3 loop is CASSKTGTGVYEQYF. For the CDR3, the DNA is TGTGCCAGCAGTAAAACCGGGACAGGGGTCTACGAGCAGTACTTC.

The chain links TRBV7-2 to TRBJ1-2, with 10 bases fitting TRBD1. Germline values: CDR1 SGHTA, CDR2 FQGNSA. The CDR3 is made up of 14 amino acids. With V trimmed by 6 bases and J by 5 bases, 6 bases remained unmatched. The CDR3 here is CASSGTGELYGYTF. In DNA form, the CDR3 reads TGTGCCAGCAGTGGGACAGGGGAACTTTATGGCTACACCTTC.

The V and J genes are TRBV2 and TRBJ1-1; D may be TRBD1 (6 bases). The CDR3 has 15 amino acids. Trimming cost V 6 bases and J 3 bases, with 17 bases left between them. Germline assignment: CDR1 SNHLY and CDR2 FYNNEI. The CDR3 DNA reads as TGTGCCAGCAGAGCCTCGGACAGTAGATACACTGAAGCTTTCTTT. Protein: CASRASDSRYTEAFF.

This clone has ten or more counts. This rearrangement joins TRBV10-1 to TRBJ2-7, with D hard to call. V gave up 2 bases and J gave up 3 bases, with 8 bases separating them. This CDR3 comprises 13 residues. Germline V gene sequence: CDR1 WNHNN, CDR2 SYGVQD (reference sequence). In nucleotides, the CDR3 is TGCGCCAGCAGTGAGACCGGAGTCTACGAGCAGTACTTC. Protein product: CASSETGVYEQYF.

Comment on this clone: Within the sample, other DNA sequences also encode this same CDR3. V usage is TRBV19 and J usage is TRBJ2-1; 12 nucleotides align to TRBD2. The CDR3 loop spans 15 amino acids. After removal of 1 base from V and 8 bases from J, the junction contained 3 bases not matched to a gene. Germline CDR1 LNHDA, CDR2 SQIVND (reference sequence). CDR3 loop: CASSIGLAGVYEQFF. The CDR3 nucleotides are TGTGCCAGTAGTATAGGACTAGCGGGAGTCTATGAGCAGTTCTTC. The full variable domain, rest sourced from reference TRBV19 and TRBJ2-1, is DGGITQSPKYLFRKEGQNVTLSCEQNLNHDAMYWYRQDPGQGLRLIYYSQIVNDFQKGDIAEGYSVSREKKESFPLTVTSAQKNPTAFYLCASSIGLAGVYEQFFGPGTRLTVL.

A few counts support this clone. CDR3 sequence (DNA): TGTGCCAGCAGCTCAGGACTAGCGGGAGCTGGCGGAGACACCGGGGAGCTGTTTTTT. As protein: CASSSGLAGAGGDTGELFF. The V and J genes are TRBV5-4 and TRBJ2-2; TRBD2 agrees at 13 bases. Germline V gene data show CDR1 as SGHNT and CDR2 as YYREEE (reference sequence). The CDR3 is made up of 19 amino acids. V lost 3 bases and J lost 3; bases outside the gene matches: 11.

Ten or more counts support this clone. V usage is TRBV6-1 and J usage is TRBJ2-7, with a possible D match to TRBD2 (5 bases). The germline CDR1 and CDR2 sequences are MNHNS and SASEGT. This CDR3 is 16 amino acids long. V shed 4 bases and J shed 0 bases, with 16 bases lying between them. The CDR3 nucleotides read TGTGCCAGCAGTGCGAATCTAGCCCCGAGCTCCTACGAGCAGTACTTC. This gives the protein CASSANLAPSSYEQYF.

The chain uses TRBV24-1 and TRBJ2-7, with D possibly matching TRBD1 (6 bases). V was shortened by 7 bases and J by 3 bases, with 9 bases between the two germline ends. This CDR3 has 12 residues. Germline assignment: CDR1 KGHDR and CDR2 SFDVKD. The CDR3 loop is CATSRDNYEQYF. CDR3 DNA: TGTGCCACCAGCCGGGACAACTACGAGCAGTACTTC.

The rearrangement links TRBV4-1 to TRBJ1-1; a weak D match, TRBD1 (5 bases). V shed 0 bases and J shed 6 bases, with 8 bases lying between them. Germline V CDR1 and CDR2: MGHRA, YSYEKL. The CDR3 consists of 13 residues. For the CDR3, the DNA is TGCGCCAGCAGCCAAGATCGGGGGGCTGAAGCTTTCTTT. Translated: CASSQDRGAEAFF.

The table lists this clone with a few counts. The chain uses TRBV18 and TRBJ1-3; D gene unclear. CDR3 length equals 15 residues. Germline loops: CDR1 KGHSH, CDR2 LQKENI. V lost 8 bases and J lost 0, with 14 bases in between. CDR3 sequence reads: CASQSRPGSGNTIYF. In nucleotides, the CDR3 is TGTGCCAGCCAGTCTCGGCCAGGCTCTGGAAACACCATATATTTT. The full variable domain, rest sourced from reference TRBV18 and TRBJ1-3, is NAGVMQNPRHLVRRRGQEARLRCSPMKGHSHVYWYRQLPEEGLKFMVYLQKENIIDESGMPKERFSAEFPKEGPSILRIQQVVRGDSAAYFCASQSRPGSGNTIYFGEGSWLTVV.

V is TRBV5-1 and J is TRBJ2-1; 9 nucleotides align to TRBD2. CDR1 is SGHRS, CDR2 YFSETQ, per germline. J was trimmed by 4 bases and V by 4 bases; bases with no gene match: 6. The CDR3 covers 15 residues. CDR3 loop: CASSRTSELYNEQFF. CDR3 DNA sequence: TGCGCCAGCAGCCGGACTAGCGAGCTTTACAATGAGCAGTTCTTC.

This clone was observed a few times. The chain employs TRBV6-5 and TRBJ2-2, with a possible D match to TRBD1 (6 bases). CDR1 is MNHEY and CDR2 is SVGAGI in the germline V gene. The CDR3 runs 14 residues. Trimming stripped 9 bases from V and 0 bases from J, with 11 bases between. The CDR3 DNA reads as TGTGCCAGTAGGACAGAACCGAACACCGGGGAGCTGTTTTTT. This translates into CASRTEPNTGELFF.

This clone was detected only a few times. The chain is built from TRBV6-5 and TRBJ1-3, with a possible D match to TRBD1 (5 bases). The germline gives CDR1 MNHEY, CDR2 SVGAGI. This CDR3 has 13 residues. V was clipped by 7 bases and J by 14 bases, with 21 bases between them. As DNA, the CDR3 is TGTGCCAGCACCAAAGGCCAGGGTAGGATCTTATATTTT. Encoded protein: CASTKGQGRILYF.

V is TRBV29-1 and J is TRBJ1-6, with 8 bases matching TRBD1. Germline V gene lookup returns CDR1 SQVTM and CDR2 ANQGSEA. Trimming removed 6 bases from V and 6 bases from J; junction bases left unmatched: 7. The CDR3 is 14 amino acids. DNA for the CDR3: TGCAGCGTAGGGACAGGTGCGGGTAATTCACCCCTCCACTTT. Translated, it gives CSVGTGAGNSPLHF. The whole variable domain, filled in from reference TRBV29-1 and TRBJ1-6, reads SAVISQKPSRDICQRGTSLTIQCQVDSQVTMMFWYRQQPGQSLTLIATANQGSEATYESGFVIDKFPISRPNLTFSTLTVSNMSPEDSSIYLCSVGTGAGNSPLHFGNGTRLTVT.

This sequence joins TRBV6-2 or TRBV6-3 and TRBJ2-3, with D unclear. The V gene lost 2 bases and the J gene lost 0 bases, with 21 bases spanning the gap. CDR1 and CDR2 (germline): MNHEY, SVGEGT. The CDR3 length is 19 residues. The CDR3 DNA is TGTGCCAGCAGTTACACCAGTTGGAACTTGGTGGGCAGCACAGATACGCAGTATTTT. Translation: CASSYTSWNLVGSTDTQYF.

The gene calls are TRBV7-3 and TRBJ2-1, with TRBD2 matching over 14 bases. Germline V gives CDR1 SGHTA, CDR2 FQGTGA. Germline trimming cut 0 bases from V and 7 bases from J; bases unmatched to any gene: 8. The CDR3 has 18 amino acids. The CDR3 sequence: CASSLTIPGTSGSNEQFF. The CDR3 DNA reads TGTGCCAGCAGCTTAACGATCCCCGGGACTAGCGGGAGTAATGAGCAGTTCTTC. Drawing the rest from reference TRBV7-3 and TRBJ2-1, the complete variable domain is GAGVSQTPSNKVTEKGKYVELRCDPISGHTALYWYRQSLGQGPEFLIYFQGTGAADDSGLPNDRFFAVRPEGSVSTLKIQRTERGDSAVYLCASSLTIPGTSGSNEQFFGPGTRLTVL.

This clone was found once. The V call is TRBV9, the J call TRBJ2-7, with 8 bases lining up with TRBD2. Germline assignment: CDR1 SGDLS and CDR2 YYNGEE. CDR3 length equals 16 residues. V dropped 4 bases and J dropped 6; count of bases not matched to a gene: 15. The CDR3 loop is CASSPPRGRCGGEQYF. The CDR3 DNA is TGTGCCAGCAGCCCACCGCGCGGGAGGTGCGGGGGCGAGCAGTACTTC.